The 7 T cell receptor beta chains below all came from one sample that was sequenced in a study of blood T cells in healthy people across ages (dated by TCRdb to 2015 to 2017). Library method: 5' RACE. Sequencing was carried out with an Illumina HiSeq 2500. A second PCR of about 7 to 12 cycles was run with a J-beta primer mix and a sample-barcoded 5' primer. TCRdb cleaned the public reads at Q25 with fastp, built clones with MiXCR and kept in-frame beta chains. For every CDR3 protein sequence, its rows merge into one entry that carries the most common genes and DNA. The sample contains fewer than 1.5 million distinct CDR3 sequences, about 43% of them found a single time. The ten biggest clones cover less than 8% of the sample. The sequencing sample was made of blood. These receptors all come from a young woman in good health.

This clonotype was recorded a few times. The V and J genes are TRBV6-6 and TRBJ2-7; possibly TRBD1 for D (5 bases). V was cut by 7 bases and J by 0 bases, with 10 bases left in between. This CDR3 has 13 amino acids. In germline, CDR1 is MNHNY, CDR2 SVGAGI (reference sequence). The CDR3 bases are TGTGCCAGCACAGGGTCTAGCTCCTACGAGCAGTACTTC. Translation gives CASTGSSSYEQYF.

The J gene is TRBJ2-6, the V gene TRBV5-1; 8 bases line up with TRBD1. In germline, CDR1 is SGHRS, CDR2 YFSETQ. Losses at the gene ends were 4 bases for V and 2 bases for J; bases not matched to a gene: 14. CDR3 length: 19 amino acids. This chain's CDR3 is CASSRGQGEGKTGANVLTF. The CDR3 bases are TGCGCCAGCAGCCGTGGACAGGGAGAGGGAAAGACTGGGGCCAACGTCCTGACTTTC. Together with reference TRBV5-1 and TRBJ2-6, the CDR3 gives the full variable domain: KAGVTQTPRYLIKTRGQQVTLSCSPISGHRSVSWYQQTPGQGLQFLFEYFSETQRNKGNFPGRFSGRQFSNSRSEMNVSTLELGDSALYLCASSRGQGEGKTGANVLTFGAGSRLTVL.

A single count supports this clonotype. The chain employs TRBV20-1 and TRBJ1-2; D not resolved. Germline-derived CDR1 and CDR2 are DFQATT and SNEGSKA (reference sequence). Deletions cut 0 bases from V and 5 bases from J, with 19 bases between. The CDR3 is 16 amino acids. CDR3 sequence reads: CSARDGRRPGAYGYTF. CDR3 DNA sequence: TGCAGTGCTAGAGATGGACGGCGGCCAGGAGCATATGGCTACACCTTC.

The chain combines TRBV7-9 with TRBJ2-7; a possible D gene is TRBD1 (5 bases). The end of the DNA fits TRBJ2-5 better, so the J call may be wrong. Germline assignment: CDR1 SEHNR and CDR2 FQNEAQ (reference sequence). The CDR3 is 14 residues long. The CDR3: CASSLGGRVETQYF. The DNA for the CDR3 is TGTGCCAGCAGCTTAGGGGGCCGGGTAGAGACCCAGTACTTC.

This clonotype was seen repeatedly, ten times or more. The rearrangement joins TRBV7-2 to TRBJ2-1; D gene ambiguous. CDR3 length: 12 residues. The ends were cut back, 4 bases at V and 10 bases at J, with 11 bases in the middle. Germline lookup yields CDR1 SGHTA and CDR2 FQGNSA. The CDR3: CASSSRWTEQFF. CDR3 coding DNA: TGTGCCAGCAGCTCCCGCTGGACGGAGCAGTTCTTC.

The chain carries TRBV9 and TRBJ2-3; 11 bases are a match to TRBD2. J was trimmed by 4 bases and V by 0 bases; bases with no gene match: 4. Germline lookup yields CDR1 SGDLS and CDR2 YYNGEE. This CDR3 contains 16 residues. The CDR3 DNA sequence: TGTGCCAGCAGCGTAGTGGCTAGCGGGGGGCCAGATACGCAGTATTTT. As protein: CASSVVASGGPDTQYF.

This clonotype was detected a few times. The chain has TRBV2 and TRBJ1-2; D possibly corresponds to TRBD1 (5 bases). Trimming stripped 4 bases from V and 8 bases from J, with 11 bases between. Germline-derived CDR1 and CDR2 are SNHLY and FYNNEI. The CDR3 loop spans 12 amino acids. CDR3 residues: CASSAEKGGYTF. CDR3 DNA: TGTGCCAGCAGTGCGGAGAAGGGGGGCTACACCTTC.